The 17 T cell receptor beta chains below all came from one sample that was sequenced in a study of human T cells and chemical hapten exposure. The time point denotes: patch test 1, 2 weeks after DPC sensitization. Treatment given: therapeutic diphenylcyclopropenone sensitization with weekly scalp DPC. TCRdb re-called the RACE reads through MiXCR, storing one row per CDR3 protein. The data contain 150,000 or so distinct CDR3 sequences, roughly 15% of them seen just once; the ten biggest clones take up 1.7%. The source was whole blood, collected in connection with sensitization to the hapten diphenylcyclopropenone (DPC). All receptors come from a woman aged 30 to 39 with alopecia areata. Some clones in this sample may be carry-over from other donors' samples.

This rearrangement joins TRBV29-1 to TRBJ2-5; D unresolved. Looked up from germline, CDR1 is SQVTM and CDR2 is ANQGSEA. This CDR3 region has 12 residues. V lost 4 bases and J lost 2, with 8 bases in between. CDR3 protein: CSVGLQQETQYF. DNA of the CDR3: TGCAGCGTTGGCCTGCAACAAGAGACCCAGTACTTC. Using reference TRBV29-1 and TRBJ2-5 for the parts outside the CDR3, the full variable domain is SAVISQKPSRDICQRGTSLTIQCQVDSQVTMMFWYRQQPGQSLTLIATANQGSEATYESGFVIDKFPISRPNLTFSTLTVSNMSPEDSSIYLCSVGLQQETQYFGPGTRLLVL.

The chain recombines TRBV5-4 with TRBJ2-1; tentatively, D is TRBD2 (6 bases). CDR1 and CDR2 from the germline V gene are SGHNT and YYREEE (reference sequence). V gave up 2 bases and J gave up 6 bases, with 21 bases separating them. The CDR3 covers 17 residues. CDR3 residues: CASSLEPLAVGGNEQFF. Written as DNA, the CDR3 is TGTGCCAGCAGCTTAGAGCCCTTAGCCGTGGGGGGCAATGAGCAGTTCTTC.

This clonotype showed up many times. The V call is TRBV14, the J call TRBJ1-5; D unresolved. CDR3 length equals 13 residues. V lost 5 bases, J lost 10 bases, and 15 bases lay in between. Germline V gene lookup returns CDR1 SGHDN and CDR2 FVKESK. For the CDR3, the DNA is TGTGCCAGCAGCGACGCCCTCCTTGGACCCCAGCATTTT. Translating it yields CASSDALLGPQHF.

The V call is TRBV11-1, the J call TRBJ2-1; 10 bases align to TRBD2. Germline trimming cut 5 bases from V and 7 bases from J; bases unmatched to any gene: 5. The CDR3 runs to 14 residues. Germline values: CDR1 SGHAT, CDR2 FQDESV (reference sequence). The chain's CDR3 is CASSLETSGNEQFF. Written as DNA, the CDR3 is TGTGCCAGCAGCCTAGAGACTAGCGGGAATGAGCAGTTCTTC.

This clonotype was observed many times. The J gene is TRBJ1-3, the V gene TRBV20-1, with D uncertain. V shed 5 bases and J shed 4 bases, with 6 bases lying between them. The CDR3 extends over 11 amino acids. CDR1 and CDR2 (germline): DFQATT, SNEGSKA (reference sequence). CDR3 in DNA: TGCAGTGCTTATGCAGGAAACACCATATATTTT. As protein: CSAYAGNTIYF.

This clonotype was picked up many times. V is TRBV20-1 and J is TRBJ1-2; D remains ambiguous. Looked up from germline, CDR1 is DFQATT and CDR2 is SNEGSKA (reference sequence). With 3 bases removed from V and 5 bases from J, the gap between germline ends came to 7 bases. This CDR3 spans 11 amino acids. The CDR3 DNA follows: TGCAGTGCTAGCGGGGAATATGGCTACACCTTC. Translating it yields CSASGEYGYTF.

This clonotype came up many times. This chain links TRBV5-4 with TRBJ2-7, with D unclear. V lost 0 bases to trimming and J lost 3 bases, with 4 bases between them. The CDR3 is made up of 12 amino acids. The germline V gene has CDR1 SGHNT and CDR2 YYREEE (reference sequence). The CDR3 loop reads CASSLDHYEQYF. CDR3 nucleotides: TGTGCCAGCAGCTTGGACCACTACGAGCAGTACTTC.

This chain uses TRBV11-2 with TRBJ2-5, with D perhaps given as TRBD1 or TRBD2 (5 bases each). CDR3 length: 12 amino acids. Trimming shortened V by 6 bases and J by 5 bases, and 10 bases separated the two germline ends. Germline V gene data show CDR1 as SGHAT and CDR2 as FQNNGV. CDR3 in DNA: TGTGCCAGCAGAGTAGAGGGGGAGACCCAGTACTTC. Its protein product is CASRVEGETQYF. Full variable domain (rest looked up from reference TRBV11-2 and TRBJ2-5): EAGVAQSPRYKIIEKRQSVAFWCNPISGHATLYWYQQILGQGPKLLIQFQNNGVVDDSQLPKDRFSAERLKGVDSTLKIQPAKLEDSAVYLCASRVEGETQYFGPGTRLLVL.

This rearrangement joins TRBV19 to TRBJ2-7; TRBD2 matches at 11 bases. After removal of 5 bases from V and 6 bases from J, the junction contained 9 bases not matched to a gene. The V gene's germline CDR1 is LNHDA and CDR2 SQIVND (reference sequence). This CDR3 spans 15 amino acids. In DNA, the CDR3 is TGTGCCAGTAGTGATAGCGGGAGGGCCGGAGGCGAGCAGTACTTC. Translated: CASSDSGRAGGEQYF.

This clonotype was seen ten or more times. The chain couples TRBV10-2 to TRBJ2-1; 10 nucleotides line up with TRBD2. V lost 0 bases and J lost 6; bases outside the gene matches: 11. Germline CDR1 WSHSY, CDR2 SAAADI. This CDR3 is 18 amino acids long. This CDR3 reads CASSESVGLAPEGNEQFF. CDR3 nucleotides: TGCGCCAGCAGTGAGTCTGTGGGACTAGCGCCCGAGGGCAATGAGCAGTTCTTC.

This rearrangement joins TRBV6-7 to TRBJ1-1; perhaps TRBD1 as D (5 bases). TRBV6-7 counts as an open reading frame of uncertain function. There are 14 residues in the CDR3. Trimming stripped 4 bases from V and 1 base from J, with 10 bases between. DNA of the CDR3: TGTGCCAGCAGTTGGGGGGAGGAGAACACTGAAGCTTTCTTT. It translates to CASSWGEENTEAFF.

There are a few counts of this clonotype. The V call is TRBV10-3, the J call TRBJ2-7; a weak D match, TRBD1 (6 bases). This CDR3 is 14 amino acids long. Trimming took off 7 bases at V and 0 bases at J, with 13 bases between the two ends. Per the germline V gene, CDR1 is ENHRY and CDR2 is SYGVKD. The CDR3 DNA reads TGTGCCATCACCACCGGACAGAGCTCCTACGAGCAGTACTTC. This translates into CAITTGQSSYEQYF.

There are a few counts of this clonotype. The DNA for the CDR3 is TGTGCCAGCTCACCATGGTTAGCGGCGAACACCGGGGAGCTGTTTTTT. Protein: CASSPWLAANTGELFF. The genes are TRBV18 and TRBJ2-2; tentative D call: TRBD2 (6 bases). CDR1 KGHSH and CDR2 LQKENI come from the germline V gene. This CDR3 has 16 amino acids. V was pared by 2 bases and J by 0 bases, with 10 bases between. The whole variable domain, filled in from reference TRBV18 and TRBJ2-2, reads NAGVMQNPRHLVRRRGQEARLRCSPMKGHSHVYWYRQLPEEGLKFMVYLQKENIIDESGMPKERFSAEFPKEGPSILRIQQVVRGDSAAYFCASSPWLAANTGELFFGEGSRLTVL.

This clonotype has ten or more counts. V gene TRBV12-3 or TRBV12-4 combines with J gene TRBJ1-2; 7 nucleotides agree with TRBD1. J was trimmed by 1 base and V by 4 bases; bases with no gene match: 6. The CDR3 loop spans 15 amino acids. The CDR3: CASSSRTGNNYGYTF. The CDR3 nucleotides are TGTGCCAGCAGTTCCCGGACAGGAAATAACTATGGCTACACCTTC.

J is TRBJ1-1 and V is TRBV5-1; 7 bases line up with TRBD1. This CDR3 has 14 residues. The germline CDR1 and CDR2 sequences are SGHRS and YFSETQ. Trimming at V came to 4 bases and at J to 4 bases, leaving 7 bases not matched to a gene. CDR3 residues: CASSQGAGGTEAFF. CDR3 coding DNA: TGCGCCAGCAGCCAAGGGGCAGGGGGCACTGAAGCTTTCTTT.

This clonotype came up a few times. The chain couples TRBV29-1 to TRBJ2-7; possible D gene TRBD2, 5 bases. CDR3 length equals 13 residues. Trimming removed 0 bases from V and 1 base from J, with 7 bases in between. Germline lookup yields CDR1 SQVTM and CDR2 ANQGSEA. CDR3 loop: CSVEEGSSYEQYF. CDR3 bases: TGCAGCGTTGAAGAAGGGAGTTCCTACGAGCAGTACTTC.

This chain connects TRBV20-1 to TRBJ2-3; TRBD2 matches at 10 bases. Germline V lookup: CDR1 DFQATT, CDR2 SNEGSKA (reference sequence). Trimming removed 3 bases from V and 1 base from J; junction bases left unmatched: 1. CDR3 length: 14 residues. CDR3 DNA sequence: TGCAGTGCTAGGGGGACTAGCGGCACAGATACGCAGTATTTT. It specifies CSARGTSGTDTQYF.